This T cell receptor (beta chain) was recovered during a study of patients and donors after allogeneic stem cell transplantation. MiXCR, applied by TCRdb to the RT-PCR reads, yields one record per CDR3 protein. The data contain 400,000 to 450,000 distinct CDR3 sequences, roughly 16% of them singletons. Germline loops: CDR1 MDHEN, CDR2 SYDVKM. The CDR3 contains 15 residues. The J segment lost 0 bases and the V segment lost 4 bases, leaving 4 bases of the junction unmatched. The chain joins TRBV28 to TRBJ2-7; 9 bases line up with TRBD1. The sequenced sample was blood, either unsorted or a sorted T cell fraction (not recorded which). The sequence derives from a human donor who was either an allogeneic HSCT recipient or a stem cell or donor lymphocyte infusion donor (not recorded which). It is not recorded whose cells these are; they may come from a transplant donor. CDR3 DNA: TGTGCCAGCAGTTACGGGGACAGGGTCTCCTACGAGCAGTACTTC. Protein product: CASSYGDRVSYEQYF.